These 24 T cell receptor beta chains share one sample of origin, sequenced in a study of T cells in Graves' hyperthyroidism and ophthalmopathy. RNA transcripts were the template for amplifying TCR beta CDR3 regions. HTBI primers were used for first-round RT-PCR of the TCR CDR3. TCRdb re-analysed the multiplex PCR reads in MiXCR, keeping a single row per CDR3 protein. Of 640,000 or so distinct CDR3 sequences detected, approximately 14% appear once; the ten largest clones hold 7.1%. Sequenced: blood. Receptor source: a young woman with Graves' ophthalmopathy.

This clonotype was counted at least ten times. The V call is TRBV7-3, the J call TRBJ2-7; the D gene is possibly TRBD1 (5 bases). This CDR3 is 15 amino acids long. Trimming took 6 bases from V and 7 from J, leaving 22 bases between them. Germline V gene lookup returns CDR1 SGHTA and CDR2 FQGTGA. CDR3 region: CASRRQQGSTMEQYF. In DNA, the CDR3 is TGTGCCAGCAGGCGCCAGCAGGGTTCGACCATGGAGCAGTACTTC.

With regard to this clonotype: One base away lies a much larger clone, so this may be a sequencing read error. This rearrangement joins TRBV12-3 or TRBV12-4 to TRBJ2-1; TRBD2 matches at 9 bases. This CDR3 contains 15 residues. CDR3 coding DNA: TGTGTCAGCAGACTTCTAGCGGGACCTTACAATGAGCAGTTCTTC. Amino acid sequence: CVSRLLAGPYNEQFF.

The chain recombines TRBV5-1 with TRBJ2-2; 7 bases match TRBD1. The CDR3 totals 15 residues. The junction had 3 bases not matched to a gene; V was cut back by 2 bases and J by 2 bases. CDR1 is SGHRS and CDR2 is YFSETQ in the germline V gene. CDR3 bases: TGCGCCAGCAGCTTACAGGGGCAAAACACCGGGGAGCTGTTTTTT. As protein: CASSLQGQNTGELFF.

The chain employs TRBV6-1 and TRBJ2-2; tentatively, D is TRBD2 (5 bases). V lost 6 bases to trimming and J lost 8 bases, with 16 bases between them. In germline, CDR1 is MNHNS, CDR2 SASEGT. The CDR3 is made up of 14 amino acids. This CDR3 reads CASRLRGLWGELFF. The CDR3 coding sequence is TGTGCCAGCAGATTACGCGGACTGTGGGGGGAGCTGTTTTTT.

This clonotype was observed at least ten times. The chain combines TRBV30 with TRBJ2-5; D unresolved. V was cut by 1 base and J by 0 bases, with 3 bases left in between. This CDR3 is 12 amino acids long. CDR1 and CDR2 from the germline V gene are GTSNPN and SVGIG (reference sequence). The CDR3 loop is CAWSEYQETQYF. CDR3 coding DNA: TGTGCCTGGAGTGAATACCAAGAGACCCAGTACTTC. Supplemented by reference TRBV30 and TRBJ2-5, the full variable domain reads SQTIHQWPATLVQPVGSPLSLECTVEGTSNPNLYWYRQAAGRGLQLLFYSVGIGQISSEVPQNLSASRPQDRQFILSSKKLLLSDSGFYLCAWSEYQETQYFGPGTRLLVL.

This clonotype has a handful of counts. The gene calls are TRBV7-3 and TRBJ2-3; maybe TRBD2 (5 bases). Germline V gives CDR1 SGHTA, CDR2 FQGTGA. The CDR3 runs to 16 residues. V gave up 1 base and J gave up 0 bases, with 11 bases separating them. The CDR3: CASSLNGADSTDTQYF. The CDR3 DNA sequence: TGTGCCAGCAGCTTAAATGGAGCGGATAGCACAGATACGCAGTATTTT.

This clonotype has only a few counts. This chain connects TRBV28 to TRBJ2-3; D may be TRBD2 (5 bases). The CDR3 length is 15 residues. Germline V gene data show CDR1 as MDHEN and CDR2 as SYDVKM. V dropped 10 bases and J dropped 3 bases, with 20 bases sitting between them. CDR3 protein: CATQLARVATDTQYF. CDR3 sequence (DNA): TGTGCCACCCAGTTAGCGAGGGTTGCAACAGATACGCAGTATTTT.

There are many counts of this clonotype. The V call is TRBV11-3, the J call TRBJ1-4, with D unclear. Deletions cut 4 bases from V and 8 bases from J, with 11 bases between. Germline CDR1 reads SGHNT; CDR2 reads YENEEA. The CDR3 runs to 13 residues. CDR3 amino acids: CASSSRMGEKLFF. The CDR3 coding sequence is TGTGCCAGCAGCTCCCGGATGGGCGAAAAACTGTTTTTT. The full variable domain, with the rest looked up from reference TRBV11-3 and TRBJ1-4, is EAGVVQSPRYKIIEKKQPVAFWCNPISGHNTLYWYLQNLGQGPELLIRYENEEAVDDSQLPKDRFSAERLKGVDSTLKIQPAELGDSAVYLCASSSRMGEKLFFGSGTQLSVL.

This clonotype appeared many times. The V gene is TRBV29-1, the J gene TRBJ2-3; 12 nucleotides align to TRBD1. The CDR3 extends over 14 amino acids. Losses at the gene ends were 4 bases for V and 6 bases for J; bases not matched to a gene: 5. Germline V gene sequence: CDR1 SQVTM, CDR2 ANQGSEA. CDR3 coding DNA: TGCAGCGTTGGGGGACAGGGGGCTGGCGATACGCAGTATTTT. This gives the protein CSVGGQGAGDTQYF.

This clonotype was counted at least ten times. The chain links TRBV7-3 to TRBJ1-1; D may be TRBD1 (5 bases). The CDR3 is 13 amino acids. Trimming left V 2 bases short and J 7 bases short, with 11 bases between. Germline V gene data show CDR1 as SGHTA and CDR2 as FQGTGA. The CDR3 DNA reads as TGTGCCAGCAGCTTAGGGGTTAGGGGTGAAGCTTTCTTT. Its translation is CASSLGVRGEAFF.

In this sample, this clonotype turned up many times. This rearrangement joins TRBV2 to TRBJ2-1, with D possibly matching TRBD2 (6 bases). Germline values: CDR1 SNHLY, CDR2 FYNNEI. The ends were cut back, 5 bases at V and 5 bases at J, with 10 bases in the middle. The CDR3 loop spans 13 amino acids. CDR3 loop: CASSRDSHNEQFF. The CDR3 bases are TGTGCCAGCAGTCGGGACTCACACAATGAGCAGTTCTTC.

This clonotype was recorded a few times. The chain employs TRBV27 and TRBJ1-4, with 7 bases aligning to TRBD1. The CDR3 spans 15 residues. Per the germline V gene, CDR1 is MNHEY and CDR2 is SMNVEV (reference sequence). V dropped 5 bases and J dropped 5; count of bases not matched to a gene: 8. CDR3 nucleotides: TGTGCCAGCAGTCCACCGGGGACAGTAAATGAAAAACTGTTTTTT. As protein: CASSPPGTVNEKLFF.

For this clonotype: This could be a read error, since a much larger clone is one nucleotide away. This sequence joins TRBV7-3 and TRBJ2-7; a possible D gene is TRBD1 (6 bases). V gave up 7 bases and J gave up 5 bases, with 12 bases separating them. Germline V lookup: CDR1 SGHTA, CDR2 FQGTGA. CDR3 length equals 12 residues. CDR3: CASTIAGDEQYF. As DNA, the CDR3 is TGTGCCAGCACAATTGCAGGGGACGAGCAGTACTTC.

This clonotype was seen repeatedly, ten times or more. The rearrangement links TRBV20-1 to TRBJ2-1; possible D gene TRBD2, 10 bases. This CDR3 is 21 amino acids long. The V end was cut by 3 bases, the J end by 3 bases, with 33 bases between. In germline, CDR1 is DFQATT, CDR2 SNEGSKA (reference sequence). The CDR3 protein is CSARAAGGDRANLRYYNEQFF. DNA for the CDR3: TGCAGTGCTAGGGCAGCGGGAGGGGACAGGGCTAACTTAAGGTACTACAATGAGCAGTTCTTC.

In this sample, this clonotype turned up many times. V is TRBV20-1 and J is TRBJ1-1, with 10 bases lining up with TRBD1. In germline, CDR1 is DFQATT, CDR2 SNEGSKA (reference sequence). Trimming cost V 4 bases and J 8 bases; bases outside gene matches: 4. The CDR3 totals 12 residues. The CDR3 nucleotides read TGCAGTGCTACCAGACAGGGGGCGGAAGCTTTCTTT. It yields the protein CSATRQGAEAFF.

The table lists this clonotype with a few counts. This chain uses TRBV25-1 with TRBJ2-7, with a possible D match to TRBD1 (6 bases). Germline CDR1 reads MGHDK; CDR2 reads SYGVNS. CDR3 length equals 17 residues. Between the trimmed V and J ends, which lost 3 bases and 1 base, there was a span of 19 bases. CDR3 nucleotides: TGTGCCAGCAGTGATCCGCAATCAGGGGATAGATCCTACGAGCAGTACTTC. Residues: CASSDPQSGDRSYEQYF.

This clonotype was observed at least ten times. V gene TRBV9 combines with J gene TRBJ2-3; 10 nucleotides agree with TRBD2. The CDR3 sequence is 17 residues long. Trimming cost V 3 bases and J 2 bases; bases outside gene matches: 9. Per the germline V gene, CDR1 is SGDLS and CDR2 is YYNGEE. Here the CDR3 reads CASSGYTSGKLTDTQYF. The CDR3 DNA reads TGTGCCAGCAGCGGATACACTAGCGGGAAGCTCACAGATACGCAGTATTTT.

This clonotype was counted only a few times. Being one base from a much bigger clone, this may be a read error. This chain connects TRBV12-3 or TRBV12-4 to TRBJ2-5; D remains unclear. Trimming took off 6 bases at V and 4 bases at J, with 21 bases between the two ends. The CDR3 runs to 16 residues. CDR3 DNA: TGTGCCAGCAGCCCACAAAGGTTAGGCAAGCCAGAGACCCAGTACTTC. Translation gives CASSPQRLGKPETQYF.

In its sample, this clonotype was seen a few times. This rearrangement joins TRBV9 to TRBJ2-1, with TRBD2 matching over 10 bases. V gave up 4 bases and J gave up 4 bases; unmatched junction bases: 5. Germline V gene sequence: CDR1 SGDLS, CDR2 YYNGEE. The CDR3 consists of 15 residues. This CDR3 reads CASSITSGDYNEQFF. The CDR3 nucleotides read TGTGCCAGCAGCATAACTAGCGGGGATTACAATGAGCAGTTCTTC.

This chain links TRBV11-2 with TRBJ1-2, with TRBD1 matching over 8 bases. Trimming cost V 2 bases and J 1 base; bases outside gene matches: 3. CDR1 is SGHAT and CDR2 is FQNNGV in the germline V gene. The length of the CDR3 is 15 residues. CDR3 coding DNA: TGTGCCAGCAGCTTAAGGACAGGGAGTAACTATGGCTACACCTTC. Translating gives CASSLRTGSNYGYTF.

The V gene is TRBV7-9, the J gene TRBJ2-5; D possibly uses TRBD1 or TRBD2 (6 bases each). The CDR3 is made up of 15 amino acids. V lost 2 bases to trimming and J lost 5 bases, with 15 bases between them. In germline, CDR1 is SEHNR, CDR2 FQNEAQ (reference sequence). This CDR3 reads CASSLTWGASETQYF. Here the CDR3 DNA reads TGTGCCAGCAGCTTAACATGGGGGGCATCGGAGACCCAGTACTTC.

This clonotype was seen ten or more times. The rearrangement links TRBV30 to TRBJ1-2; D gene ambiguous. The CDR3 sequence is 14 residues long. Trimming cost V 2 bases and J 3 bases, with 13 bases left between them. Germline V gene sequence: CDR1 GTSNPN, CDR2 SVGIG (reference sequence). The CDR3 protein is CAWSPFPGDYGYTF. The CDR3 DNA reads as TGTGCCTGGAGTCCCTTCCCCGGGGACTATGGCTACACCTTC.

V and J are TRBV27 and TRBJ1-1, with D perhaps matching TRBD1 (6 bases). Trimming shortened V by 8 bases and J by 4 bases, and 14 bases separated the two germline ends. This CDR3 has 13 amino acids. CDR1 and CDR2 (germline): MNHEY, SMNVEV (reference sequence). The DNA for the CDR3 is TGTGCCAGCCACGAACAGGGAGTCACTGAAGCTTTCTTT. It is translated as CASHEQGVTEAFF.

This clonotype showed up many times. The rearrangement uses TRBV9 and TRBJ2-1, with 12 bases fitting TRBD2. In germline, CDR1 is SGDLS, CDR2 YYNGEE. The CDR3 has 17 residues. The J segment lost 4 bases and the V segment lost 0 bases, leaving 5 bases of the junction unmatched. The CDR3 nucleotides read TGTGCCAGCAGCGTAGAACTAGCGGGGGGCCTATACAATGAGCAGTTCTTC. Translating it yields CASSVELAGGLYNEQFF.